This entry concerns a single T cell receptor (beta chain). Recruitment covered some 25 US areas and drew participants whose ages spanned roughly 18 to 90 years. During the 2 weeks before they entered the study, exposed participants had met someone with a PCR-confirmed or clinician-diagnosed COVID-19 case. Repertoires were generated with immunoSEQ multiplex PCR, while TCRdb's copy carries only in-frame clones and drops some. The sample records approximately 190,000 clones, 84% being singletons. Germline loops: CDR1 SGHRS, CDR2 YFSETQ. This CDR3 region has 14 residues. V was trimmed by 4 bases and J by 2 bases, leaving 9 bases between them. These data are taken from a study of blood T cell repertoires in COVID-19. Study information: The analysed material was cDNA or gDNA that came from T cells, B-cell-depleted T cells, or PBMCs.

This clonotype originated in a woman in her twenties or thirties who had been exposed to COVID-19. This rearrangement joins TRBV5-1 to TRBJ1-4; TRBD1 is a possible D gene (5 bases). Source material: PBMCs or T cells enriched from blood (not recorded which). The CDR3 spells CASSAGGTNEKLFF. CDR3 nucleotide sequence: TGCGCCAGCAGCGCCGGGGGGACTAATGAAAAACTGTTTTTT.